The present entry profiles one T cell receptor beta chain with its context. The antigen remains undetermined. This record comes from a study of shared clonotypes between healthy human individuals. Overall study results and limits: Sharing across four donors was highest in naive CD4 (around 5%) and lowest in memory CD8 (roughly 0.4%). Since donors were few, the genetic and exposure-history diversity represented was limited.

V was shortened by 7 bases and J by 4 bases, with 11 bases between the two germline ends. Germline V lookup: CDR1 SEHNR, CDR2 FQNEAQ (reference sequence). The CDR3 loop spans 13 amino acids. CD45RO-negative CD8 cells positively selected for CCR7 made up the naive population, which excluded terminally differentiated effector memory CD45RA+ cells. This table comes from immunoSEQ multiplex PCR, and its TCRdb copy is limited to in-frame clones, with some not included. The sample lists about 1.9 million clones, over 85% seen once, with approximately 1.7% in the top ten. The sample was naive CD8+ T cells from PBMCs. The sequence derives from a man between 18 and 29 years old in good health. Some clones in this sample may be carry-over from other donors' samples. The chain joins TRBV7-9 to TRBJ1-5; D is ambiguous. The CDR3, as DNA: TGTGCCAGCACCGGGCACGATAATCAGCCCCAGCATTTT. Amino acid sequence: CASTGHDNQPQHF.